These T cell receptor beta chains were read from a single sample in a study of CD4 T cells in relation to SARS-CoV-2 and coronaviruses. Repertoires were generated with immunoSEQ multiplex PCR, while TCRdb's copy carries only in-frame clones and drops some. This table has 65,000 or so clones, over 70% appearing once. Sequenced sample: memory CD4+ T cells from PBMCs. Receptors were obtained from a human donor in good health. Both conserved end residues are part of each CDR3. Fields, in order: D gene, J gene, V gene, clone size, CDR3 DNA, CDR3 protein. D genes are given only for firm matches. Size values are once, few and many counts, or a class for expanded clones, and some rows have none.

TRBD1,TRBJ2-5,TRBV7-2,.,TGTGCCAGCAGCTTAGAACAGGGGACCGGAGAGACCCAGTACTTC,CASSLEQGTGETQYF
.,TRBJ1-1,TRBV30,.,TGTGCCTGTCTACGACCTGACAGTGAAGCTTTCTTT,CACLRPDSEAFF
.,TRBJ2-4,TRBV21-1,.,TGTGCCAGCAGCTGTAGTACTCAGTACTTC,CASSCSTQYF
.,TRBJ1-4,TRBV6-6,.,TGTGCCAGCAGCCCCGGGACACGTGAGGAAAAACTGTTTTTT,CASSPGTREEKLFF
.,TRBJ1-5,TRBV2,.,TGTGCCAGCAGTGAAACGGGAGGGCAGAGCAATCAGCCCCAGCATTTT,CASSETGGQSNQPQHF
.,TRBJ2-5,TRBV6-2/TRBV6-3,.,TGTGCCAGCAGTTACCGGGGGCTTGGGGAGACCCAGTACTTC,CASSYRGLGETQYF
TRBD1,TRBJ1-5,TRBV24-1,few,TGTGCCTCATCCGGGACAGGGGGAAAGCAGCCCCAGCATTTT,CASSGTGGKQPQHF
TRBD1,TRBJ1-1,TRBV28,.,TGTGCCAGCAGTTTGGTGAAGGGGGCAAACACTGAAGCTTTCTTT,CASSLVKGANTEAFF
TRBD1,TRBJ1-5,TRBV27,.,TGTGCCAGCAGTCCCGGCCCCCAGGGGGCGTATCAGCCCCAGCATTTT,CASSPGPQGAYQPQHF
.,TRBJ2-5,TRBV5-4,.,TGTGCCAGCAGCCAGAAGACGGCAGAAGAGACCCAGTACTTC,CASSQKTAEETQYF
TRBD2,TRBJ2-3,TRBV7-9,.,TGTGCCAGCAGCTTAGGGTCGCGGGAGGGCCGACAGTATTTT,CASSLGSREGRQYF
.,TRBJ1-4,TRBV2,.,TGTGCCAGCAGTGCCTTGGGGGTGGATGAAAAACTGTTTTTT,CASSALGVDEKLFF
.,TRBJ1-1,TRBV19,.,TGTGCCAGTAGGGAAGATAACCGACGAACTGAAGCTTTCTTT,CASREDNRRTEAFF
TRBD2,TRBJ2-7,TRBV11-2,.,TGTGCCAGCAGCCCGCGGGGACTAGTGGCCGCCTACGAGCAGTACTTC,CASSPRGLVAAYEQYF
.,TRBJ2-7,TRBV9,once,TGTGCCAGCAGCGCCGACGGGTCATACTACGAGCAGTACTTC,CASSADGSYYEQYF
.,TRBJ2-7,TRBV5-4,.,TGTGCCAGCAGCTGGGACGGAAGCTACGAGCAGTACTTC,CASSWDGSYEQYF
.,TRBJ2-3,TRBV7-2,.,TGTGCCAGCAGCAGAACAGATACGCAGTATTTT,CASSRTDTQYF
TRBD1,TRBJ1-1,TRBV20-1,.,TGCAGTGCTAGTTTACAGGGGCCAAACACTGAAGCTTTCTTT,CSASLQGPNTEAFF
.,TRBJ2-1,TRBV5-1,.,TGCGCCAGCAGCTCCGGACTGATTTCCTCTAATGAGCAGTTCTTC,CASSSGLISSNEQFF
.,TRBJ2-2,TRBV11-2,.,TGTGCCAGCAGCTTACGTGCCCCACTGGCGACCGGGGAGCTGTTTTTT,CASSLRAPLATGELFF
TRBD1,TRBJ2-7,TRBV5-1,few,TGCGCCAGCCGAACAGGGGCGGCCTACGAGCAGTACTTC,CASRTGAAYEQYF
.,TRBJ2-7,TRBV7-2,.,TGTGCCAGCAGCACTGGGACGGCCTCCTACGAGCAGTACTTC,CASSTGTASYEQYF
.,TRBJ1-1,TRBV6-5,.,TGTGCCAGCAGTTACAGCCCCGCACGGGCTGAAGCTTTCTTT,CASSYSPARAEAFF
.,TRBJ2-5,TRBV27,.,TGTGCCAGCAGTTTCGGGCGGGACGGAGAGACCCAGTACTTC,CASSFGRDGETQYF
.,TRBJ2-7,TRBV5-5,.,TGTGCCAGCAGCTTGGCGGGTTCCTACGAGCAGTACTTC,CASSLAGSYEQYF
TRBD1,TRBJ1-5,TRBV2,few,TGTGCCAGCAGTTATTTCACAGGGGGCGCTGGCAATCAGCCCCAGCATTTT,CASSYFTGGAGNQPQHF
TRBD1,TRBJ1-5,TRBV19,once,TGTGCCACCTTGGACAGGGTAAATCAGCCCCAGCATTTT,CATLDRVNQPQHF
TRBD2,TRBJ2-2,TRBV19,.,TGTGCCAGTAGTATTCTAGCGGGGCCGAACACCGGGGAGCTGTTTTTT,CASSILAGPNTGELFF
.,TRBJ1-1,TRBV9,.,TGTGCCAGCAGCCCCGACAGCATGAACACTGAAGCTTTCTTT,CASSPDSMNTEAFF
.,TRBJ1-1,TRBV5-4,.,TGTGCCAGCAGCTTGGACCCCAGGGGCCAGGGCACTGAAGCTTTCTTT,CASSLDPRGQGTEAFF
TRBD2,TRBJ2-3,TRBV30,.,TGTGCCTGGAGTGTAAATAGCGGGAGCCTAGATACGCAGTATTTT,CAWSVNSGSLDTQYF